This paragraph reports one TCR beta chain. The J segment lost 5 bases and the V segment lost 11 bases, leaving 11 bases of the junction unmatched. Germline lookup yields CDR1 LNHDA and CDR2 SQIVND (reference sequence). The CDR3 is 13 amino acids. The record originates from a study of T cell changes during pregnancy in multiple sclerosis. Profiled with immunoSEQ multiplex PCR; TCRdb holds only in-frame clones, not every one. The sample has 84,000 or so clones, approximately 94% seen once. Sequencing was performed on peripheral blood, taken in the third trimester of pregnancy. The clonotype comes from a female donor with multiple sclerosis, enrolled in a pregnancy study. The chain recombines TRBV19 with TRBJ2-5, with 7 bases that match TRBD1. CDR3 sequence reads: CASTDRVGETQYF. As DNA, the CDR3 is TGTGCCTCAACCGACAGGGTTGGGGAGACCCAGTACTTC.